These 2 T cell receptor beta chains share one sample of origin, sequenced in a study of CD4 T cells in relation to SARS-CoV-2 and coronaviruses. No antigen has been identified for these receptors. CD4+ T cells from unexposed donors were obtained before the COVID-19 pandemic (2011-2018). After ten to eleven days of culture, CD4+ T cells were isolated. Repertoires were generated with immunoSEQ multiplex PCR, while TCRdb's copy carries only in-frame clones and drops some. The sample contains some 19,000 clones, more than 60% of which appear only once. The specimen was CD4+ T cells from PBMCs, cultured in vitro. The source is a human donor in good health.

The chain is built from TRBV2 and TRBJ2-1, with 7 bases fitting TRBD2. CDR1 is SNHLY and CDR2 is FYNNEI in the germline V gene. The V gene end was trimmed by 4 bases and the J gene end by 5 bases; junction bases not matched to a gene: 5. CDR3 length: 14 amino acids. The CDR3 spells CASSVGGVNNEQFF. CDR3 nucleotides: TGTGCCAGCAGTGTGGGAGGGGTAAACAATGAGCAGTTCTTC.

V and J are TRBV10-3 and TRBJ1-5; possible D gene TRBD1, 6 bases. The CDR3 totals 15 residues. V was trimmed by 8 bases and J by 3 bases, leaving 17 bases between them. Germline lookup yields CDR1 ENHRY and CDR2 SYGVKD. Here the CDR3 DNA reads TGTGCCATCGGGACGGCGGGGGCCGACAATCAGCCCCAGCATTTT. This sequence encodes CAIGTAGADNQPQHF.